This entry features one T cell receptor (beta chain) sequence. This table comes from immunoSEQ multiplex PCR, and its TCRdb copy is limited to in-frame clones, with some not included. The table lists over 45,000 clones, about 89% of them singletons. Germline trimming cut 5 bases from V and 4 bases from J; bases unmatched to any gene: 6. There are 15 residues in the CDR3. Germline-derived CDR1 and CDR2 are SGHKS and YYEKEE (reference sequence). This entry belongs to a study of OX40 agonist ivuxolimab in advanced cancers. The overall study: Eligibility rules accepted prior anti-PD-1, anti-PD-L1 or anti-CTLA-4 therapy, and 30% to 40% had some.

The specimen comprised CD4+ or CD8+ T cells sorted from blood, sampled in a trial of the OX40 agonist ivuxolimab. The TCR comes from an adult with an advanced solid tumor such as melanoma, head and neck, liver or kidney cancer. The chain couples TRBV5-5 to TRBJ2-5; 12 positions agree with TRBD1. CDR3 in amino acids: CASSPGTGGPETQYF. DNA of the CDR3: TGTGCCAGCAGTCCCGGGACAGGGGGCCCAGAGACCCAGTACTTC.